This TCR beta chain was identified during a study of T cell responses to AZD1222 COVID-19 vaccine. Study-level results: Vaccine-related CD4 TCRs covered spike, predominating at 160-218 and 743-854. Donors were mostly white British, more females; clonal diversity possibly underestimated.

Second doses at about 4 or about 12 weeks were pooled. CDR3 length: 12 residues. Germline CDR1 LGHNT, CDR2 FRNRAP. V dropped 2 bases and J dropped 5 bases, with 1 base sitting between them. Concerning this clone itself: Its matching antigen is unknown.

The method was immunoSEQ multiplex PCR; TCRdb's version includes in-frame clones alone and lacks a portion of them. There are approximately 160,000 clones in the sample; about 91% occur only once, and more than 1% lies in the top ten. This TCR was sampled from an adult who received the AZD1222 COVID-19 vaccine. Sequencing was performed on peripheral blood, taken 28 days after the second AZD1222 dose. The rearrangement joins TRBV12-5 to TRBJ1-6; D remains unclear. CDR3 DNA sequence: TGTGCTAGTGGTTTGAATAATTCACCCCTCCACTTT. Translating gives CASGLNNSPLHF. The whole variable domain, remainder taken from reference TRBV12-5 and TRBJ1-6, is DARVTQTPRHKVTEMGQEVTMRCQPILGHNTVFWYRQTMMQGLELLAYFRNRAPLDDSGMPKDRFSAEMPDATLATLKIQPSEPRDSAVYFCASGLNNSPLHFGNGTRLTVT.